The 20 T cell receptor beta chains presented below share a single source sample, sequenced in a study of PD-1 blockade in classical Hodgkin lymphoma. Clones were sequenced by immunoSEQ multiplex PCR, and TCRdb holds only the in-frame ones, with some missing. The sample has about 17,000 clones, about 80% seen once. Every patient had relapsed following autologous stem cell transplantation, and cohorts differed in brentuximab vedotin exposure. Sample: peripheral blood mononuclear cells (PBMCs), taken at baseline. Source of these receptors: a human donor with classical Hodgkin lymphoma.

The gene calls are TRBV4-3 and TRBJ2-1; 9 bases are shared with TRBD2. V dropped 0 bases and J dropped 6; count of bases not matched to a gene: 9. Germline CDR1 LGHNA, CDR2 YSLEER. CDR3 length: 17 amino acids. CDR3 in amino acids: CASSQEGGSGSVNEQFF. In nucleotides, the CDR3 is TGCGCCAGCAGCCAAGAGGGAGGTAGCGGGAGCGTCAATGAGCAGTTCTTC.

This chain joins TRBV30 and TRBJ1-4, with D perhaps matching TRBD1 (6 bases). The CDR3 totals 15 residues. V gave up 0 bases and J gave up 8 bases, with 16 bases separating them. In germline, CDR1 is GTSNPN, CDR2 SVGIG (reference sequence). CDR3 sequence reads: CAWSVRGKLGEKLFF. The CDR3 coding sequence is TGTGCCTGGAGTGTAAGGGGGAAACTGGGGGAAAAACTGTTTTTT.

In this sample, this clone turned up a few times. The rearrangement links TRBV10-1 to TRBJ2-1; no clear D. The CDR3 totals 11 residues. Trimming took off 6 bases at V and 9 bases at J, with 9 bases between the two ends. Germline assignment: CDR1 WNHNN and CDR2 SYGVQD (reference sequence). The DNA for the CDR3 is TGCGCCAGCAGCGAGCTAGGTGAGCAGTTCTTC. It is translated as CASSELGEQFF.

CDR3 bases: TGTGCCAGCAGTGAAAGTGCGCTTAACACTGAAGCTTTCTTT. Its protein is CASSESALNTEAFF. V gene TRBV6-1 combines with J gene TRBJ1-1; no firm D call. Trimming cost V 2 bases and J 2 bases, with 9 bases left between them. Germline V gene data show CDR1 as MNHNS and CDR2 as SASEGT. This CDR3 comprises 14 residues.

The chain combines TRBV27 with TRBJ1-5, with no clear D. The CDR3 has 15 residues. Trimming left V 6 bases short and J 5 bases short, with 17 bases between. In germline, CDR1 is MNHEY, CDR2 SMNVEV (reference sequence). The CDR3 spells CASSLQYPGDQPQHF. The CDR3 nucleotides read TGTGCCAGCAGCCTTCAATACCCTGGGGATCAGCCCCAGCATTTT.

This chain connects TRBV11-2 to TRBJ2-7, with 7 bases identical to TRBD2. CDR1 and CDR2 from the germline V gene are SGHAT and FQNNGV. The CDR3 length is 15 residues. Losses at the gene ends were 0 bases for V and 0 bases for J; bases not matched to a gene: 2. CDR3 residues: CASSLDRGDSYEQYF. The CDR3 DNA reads TGTGCCAGCAGCTTAGATCGGGGGGACTCCTACGAGCAGTACTTC. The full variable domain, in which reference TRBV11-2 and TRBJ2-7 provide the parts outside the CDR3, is EAGVAQSPRYKIIEKRQSVAFWCNPISGHATLYWYQQILGQGPKLLIQFQNNGVVDDSQLPKDRFSAERLKGVDSTLKIQPAKLEDSAVYLCASSLDRGDSYEQYFGPGTRLTVT.

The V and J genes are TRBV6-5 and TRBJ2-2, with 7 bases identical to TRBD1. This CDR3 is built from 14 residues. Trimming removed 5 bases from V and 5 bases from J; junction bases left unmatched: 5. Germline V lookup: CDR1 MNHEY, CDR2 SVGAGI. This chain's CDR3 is CASSLDRETGELFF. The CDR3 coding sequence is TGTGCCAGCAGTCTCGACAGGGAGACCGGGGAGCTGTTTTTT.

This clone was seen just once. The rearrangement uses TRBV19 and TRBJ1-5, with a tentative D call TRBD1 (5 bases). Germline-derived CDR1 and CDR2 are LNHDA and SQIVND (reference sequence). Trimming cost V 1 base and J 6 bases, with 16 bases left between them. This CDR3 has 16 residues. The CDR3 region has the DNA TGTGCCAGTAGTATAGGGGACGTTACCCTCGGTCAGCCCCAGCATTTT. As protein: CASSIGDVTLGQPQHF.

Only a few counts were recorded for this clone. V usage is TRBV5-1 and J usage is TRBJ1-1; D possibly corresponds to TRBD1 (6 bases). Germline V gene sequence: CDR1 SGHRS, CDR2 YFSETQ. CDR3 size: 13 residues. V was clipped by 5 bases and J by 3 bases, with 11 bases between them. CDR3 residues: CASRDGGYTEAFF. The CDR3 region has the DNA TGCGCCAGCAGGGACGGGGGCTACACTGAAGCTTTCTTT.

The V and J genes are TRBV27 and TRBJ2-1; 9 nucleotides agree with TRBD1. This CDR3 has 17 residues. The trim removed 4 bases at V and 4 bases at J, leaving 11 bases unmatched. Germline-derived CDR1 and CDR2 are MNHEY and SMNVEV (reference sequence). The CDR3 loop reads CASSSSSRGTGYNEQFF. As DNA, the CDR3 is TGTGCCAGCAGTTCATCTTCTCGTGGGACAGGGTACAATGAGCAGTTCTTC.

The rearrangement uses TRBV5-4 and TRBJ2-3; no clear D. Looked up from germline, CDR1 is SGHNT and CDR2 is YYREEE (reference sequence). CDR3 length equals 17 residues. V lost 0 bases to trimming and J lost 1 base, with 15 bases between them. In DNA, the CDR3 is TGTGCCAGCAGCTTGGTCGGGCGGAGAGGTGGCACAGATACGCAGTATTTT. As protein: CASSLVGRRGGTDTQYF.

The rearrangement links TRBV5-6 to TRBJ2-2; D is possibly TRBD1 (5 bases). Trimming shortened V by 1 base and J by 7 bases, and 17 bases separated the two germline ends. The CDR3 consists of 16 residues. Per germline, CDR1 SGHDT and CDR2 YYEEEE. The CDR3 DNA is TGTGCCAGCAGCTTGCTGAGAGACTCCCAGGGCGGGGAGCTGTTTTTT. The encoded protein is CASSLLRDSQGGELFF.

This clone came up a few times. The CDR3 sequence is CASSLTGSTDTQYF. DNA for the CDR3: TGTGCCAGCAGTTTAACGGGGAGCACAGATACGCAGTATTTT. The rearrangement uses TRBV28 and TRBJ2-3, with a possible D match to TRBD2 (5 bases). V was pared by 2 bases and J by 0 bases, with 6 bases between. The CDR3 has 14 amino acids. Germline V gene lookup returns CDR1 MDHEN and CDR2 SYDVKM.

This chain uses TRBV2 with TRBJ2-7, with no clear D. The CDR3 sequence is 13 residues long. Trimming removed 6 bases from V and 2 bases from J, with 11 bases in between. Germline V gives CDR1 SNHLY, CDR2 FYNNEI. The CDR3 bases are TGTGCCAGCAGCCCCCCGGCGGCCTACGAGCAGTACTTC. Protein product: CASSPPAAYEQYF. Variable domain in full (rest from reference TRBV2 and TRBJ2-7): EPEVTQTPSHQVTQMGQEVILRCVPISNHLYFYWYRQILGQKVEFLVSFYNNEISEKSEIFDDQFSVERPDGSNFTLKIRSTKLEDSAMYFCASSPPAAYEQYFGPGTRLTVT.

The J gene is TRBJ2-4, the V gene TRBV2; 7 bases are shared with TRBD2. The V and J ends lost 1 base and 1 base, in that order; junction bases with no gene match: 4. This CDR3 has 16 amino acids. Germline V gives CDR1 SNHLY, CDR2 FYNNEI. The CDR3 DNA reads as TGTGCCAGCAGTGAAGACATGGGGGGGGCCAAAAACATTCAGTACTTC. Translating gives CASSEDMGGAKNIQYF.

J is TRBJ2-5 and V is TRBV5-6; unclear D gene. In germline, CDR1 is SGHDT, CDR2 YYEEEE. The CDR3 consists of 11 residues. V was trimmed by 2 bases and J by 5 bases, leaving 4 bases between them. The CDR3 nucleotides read TGTGCCAGCAGCTTTGCGGAGACCCAGTACTTC. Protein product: CASSFAETQYF.

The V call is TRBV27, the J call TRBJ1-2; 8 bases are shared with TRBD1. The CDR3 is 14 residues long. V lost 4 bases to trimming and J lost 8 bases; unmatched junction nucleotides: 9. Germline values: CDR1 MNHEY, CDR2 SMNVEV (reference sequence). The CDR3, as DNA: TGTGCCAGCAGTTCAGGGACAGGCAGCGGGGGCTACACCTTC. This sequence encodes CASSSGTGSGGYTF.

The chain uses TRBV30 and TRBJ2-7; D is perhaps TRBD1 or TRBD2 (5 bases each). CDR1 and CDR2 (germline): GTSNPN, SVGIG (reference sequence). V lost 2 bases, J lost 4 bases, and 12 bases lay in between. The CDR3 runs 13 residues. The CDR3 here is CAWSRDGSYEQYF. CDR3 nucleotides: TGTGCCTGGAGTCGGGACGGGTCGTACGAGCAGTACTTC.

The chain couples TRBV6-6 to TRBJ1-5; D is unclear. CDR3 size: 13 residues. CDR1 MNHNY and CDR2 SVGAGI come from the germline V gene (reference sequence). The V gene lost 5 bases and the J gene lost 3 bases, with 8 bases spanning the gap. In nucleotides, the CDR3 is TGTGCCAGCAGTCCCGATTACAATCAGCCCCAGCATTTT. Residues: CASSPDYNQPQHF.

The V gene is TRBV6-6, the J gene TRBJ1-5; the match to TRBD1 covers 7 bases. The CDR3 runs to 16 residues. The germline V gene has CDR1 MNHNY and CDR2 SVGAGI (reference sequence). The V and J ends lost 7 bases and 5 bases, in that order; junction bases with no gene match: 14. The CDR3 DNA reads TGTGCCAGCATCCCCGGGTGGGCGACAGGGCATCAGCCCCAGCATTTT. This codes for CASIPGWATGHQPQHF.